This TCR beta chain appears in the sequencing data of a study of blood T cell repertoires in COVID-19. The length of the CDR3 is 14 residues. Germline CDR1 is SGHNT and CDR2 is YYREEE (reference sequence). V shed 4 bases, J shed 1 base, and the junction held 2 bases outside the gene matches. Sequencing was performed with immunoSEQ multiplex PCR; in TCRdb, only in-frame clones are kept and a portion is missing. The sample contains under 30,000 clones, roughly 94% of which appear only once. This clonotype originated in a human donor with active COVID-19. The donor label of this sample is uncertain. The specimen was peripheral blood. The gene calls are TRBV5-4 and TRBJ2-1; 7 bases line up with TRBD2. DNA for the CDR3: TGTGCCAGCAGCACGCGGGGGTCCTACAATGAGCAGTTCTTC. Translated: CASSTRGSYNEQFF.